Listed below are T cell receptor beta chains from one sample, sequenced in a study of response to subunit inactivated influenza vaccine. TCRdb itself ran the RT-PCR reads through MiXCR, one entry per CDR3 protein. The table includes fewer than 350,000 distinct CDR3 sequences, just over 20% detected once. The material sequenced was PBMCs from blood, taken 21 months after vaccination. The receptors here all came from a man aged 50 to 69 who received an inactivated influenza vaccine. Both conserved end residues are part of each CDR3.

J: TRBJ1-2
V: TRBV12-3/TRBV12-4
CDR3: CASSLGRRKASSYTF

J: TRBJ1-5
V: TRBV6-2/TRBV6-3
CDR3: CASSYGRAARPQHF

J: TRBJ2-7
V: TRBV28
CDR3: CASSYDLSSYEQYF

J: TRBJ2-7
V: TRBV7-6
CDR3: CASSQTKGQGDYEQYF

J: TRBJ1-6
V: TRBV4-3
CDR3: CASRDGQFNSPLHF

J: TRBJ1-3
V: TRBV2
CDR3: CASSDGRGQSGNTIYF

J: TRBJ2-7
V: TRBV6-1
CDR3: CASRTTGVSYEQYF

J: TRBJ2-5
V: TRBV11-2
CDR3: CASSLGEVGVGETQYF

J: TRBJ1-5
V: TRBV20-1
CDR3: CSARDMQGIQPQHF

J: TRBJ1-5
V: TRBV4-2
CDR3: CASSQDLGGGSNQPQHF

J: TRBJ1-2
V: TRBV12-3/TRBV12-4
CDR3: CASSWVGTVYGYTF

J: TRBJ1-6
V: TRBV27
CDR3: CASSPDRRTQNSPLHF

J: TRBJ2-1
V: TRBV12-3/TRBV12-4
CDR3: CASSLRTGGYNEQFF

J: TRBJ2-4
V: TRBV4-3
CDR3: CASSQEGVGGIQYF

J: TRBJ1-2
V: TRBV19
CDR3: CASSIDWTPASLQGYGYTF

J: TRBJ1-2
V: TRBV6-1
CDR3: CASRSGTPYGYTF

J: TRBJ2-5
V: TRBV24-1
CDR3: CATSDDRIETQYF

J: TRBJ2-5
V: TRBV7-2
CDR3: CASSLYRVKETQYF

J: TRBJ1-6
V: TRBV27
CDR3: CASSCHPWGRSYNSPLHF

J: TRBJ2-6
V: TRBV12-3/TRBV12-4
CDR3: CATSSGANVLTF

J: TRBJ2-2
V: TRBV20-1
CDR3: CSARDLTNPGELFF

J: TRBJ2-1
V: TRBV28
CDR3: CASSQTSGAHNEQFF

J: TRBJ2-2
V: TRBV10-3
CDR3: CAISRTSDTGELFF

J: TRBJ2-2
V: TRBV6-6
CDR3: CASSYRGAGELFF

J: TRBJ2-7
V: TRBV4-3
CDR3: CASSQTGLLGEQYF

J: TRBJ2-7
V: TRBV11-2
CDR3: CASTRGGGQYF

J: TRBJ1-5
V: TRBV20-1
CDR3: CSARDREGGVYRQSQHF

J: TRBJ2-6
V: TRBV6-1
CDR3: CASRPLDSGANVLTF

J: TRBJ1-1
V: TRBV28
CDR3: CASRRPDTPATEAFF

J: TRBJ2-7
V: TRBV11-2
CDR3: CASSFASGAYEQYF

J: TRBJ2-7
V: TRBV5-1
CDR3: CASSPYRASYEQYF

J: TRBJ2-5
V: TRBV29-1
CDR3: CSVAGMRPLTPQETQYF

J: TRBJ2-7
V: TRBV5-5
CDR3: CASSSVQAFYEQYF

J: TRBJ2-5
V: TRBV12-3/TRBV12-4
CDR3: CASSFPGTETQYF

J: TRBJ2-1
V: TRBV24-1
CDR3: CATSGPGGNEQFF